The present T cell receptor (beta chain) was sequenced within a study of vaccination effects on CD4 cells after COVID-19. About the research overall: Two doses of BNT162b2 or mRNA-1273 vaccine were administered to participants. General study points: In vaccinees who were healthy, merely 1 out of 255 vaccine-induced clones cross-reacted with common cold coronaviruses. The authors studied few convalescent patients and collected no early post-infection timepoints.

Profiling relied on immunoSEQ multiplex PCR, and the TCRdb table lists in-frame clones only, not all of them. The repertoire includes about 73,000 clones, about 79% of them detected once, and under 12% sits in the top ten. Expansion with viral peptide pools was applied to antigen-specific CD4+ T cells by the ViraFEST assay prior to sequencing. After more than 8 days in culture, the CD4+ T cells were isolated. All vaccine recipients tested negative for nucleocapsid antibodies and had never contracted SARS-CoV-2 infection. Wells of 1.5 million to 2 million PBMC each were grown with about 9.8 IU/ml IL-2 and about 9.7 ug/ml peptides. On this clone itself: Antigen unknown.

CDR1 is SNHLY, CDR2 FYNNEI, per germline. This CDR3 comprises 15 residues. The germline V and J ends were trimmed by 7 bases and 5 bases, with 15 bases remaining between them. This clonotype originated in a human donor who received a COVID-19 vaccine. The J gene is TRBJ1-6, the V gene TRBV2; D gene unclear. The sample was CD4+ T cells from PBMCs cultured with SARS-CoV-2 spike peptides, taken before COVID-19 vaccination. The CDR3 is CASTRNGAHNSPLHF. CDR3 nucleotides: TGTGCCAGCACCCGGAACGGAGCCCATAATTCACCCCTCCACTTT. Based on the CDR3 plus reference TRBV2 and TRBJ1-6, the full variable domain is EPEVTQTPSHQVTQMGQEVILRCVPISNHLYFYWYRQILGQKVEFLVSFYNNEISEKSEIFDDQFSVERPDGSNFTLKIRSTKLEDSAMYFCASTRNGAHNSPLHFGNGTRLTVT.